This T cell receptor beta chain was obtained from a study of cytomegalovirus exposure and HLA in healthy donors. Germline V lookup: CDR1 MGHDK, CDR2 SYGVNS. This CDR3 is 12 amino acids long. Between the trimmed V and J ends, which lost 2 bases and 3 bases, there was a span of 5 bases. No CMV serostatus entry exists for this donor. 60 Vbeta and 13 Jbeta primers were used in PCR. The table came from immunoSEQ multiplex PCR; TCRdb's copy has only in-frame clones and leaves some out. The sample gives around 150,000 clones, around 85% of which show up once; roughly 2% is in the top ten. Comments on this clone: Its target is not known.

Study-wide findings and caveats: In an earlier analysis, about 90% or about 30%: the productive usage of most TCR beta V segments. According to a later analysis, most TCR beta chains associated with CMV appeared HLA-restricted. A later analysis showed that HLA-associated TCR beta chains had undergone more clonal expansion than equally common others.

The TCR sequence derives from a human donor in good health. V usage is TRBV25-1 and J usage is TRBJ2-7, with unresolved D. Sequenced sample: PBMCs. CDR3 residues: CASSEQVYEQYF. The CDR3 DNA follows: TGTGCCAGCAGTGAACAGGTCTACGAGCAGTACTTC.